This TCR beta chain was identified in a study of blood T cell repertoires in COVID-19. The V gene lost 1 base and the J gene lost 2 bases, with 7 bases spanning the gap. This CDR3 contains 14 residues. Germline V gives CDR1 SNHLY, CDR2 FYNNEI. The table came from immunoSEQ multiplex PCR; TCRdb's copy has only in-frame clones and leaves some out. The sample lists fewer than 500,000 clones, 70% to 90% occurring once. Seattle researchers signed up patients amid active infection and tracked them longitudinally. The sample comprised peripheral blood. The receptor was isolated from a man aged 18 to 30 with COVID-19, enrolled during active disease. The genes are TRBV2 and TRBJ2-3; D perhaps matches TRBD1 (6 bases). CDR3 nucleotides: TGTGCCAGCAGTGAAGACAGGGCCACAGATACGCAGTATTTT. It is translated as CASSEDRATDTQYF.